The subject of this entry is one T cell receptor beta chain. V was cut by 4 bases and J by 6 bases, with 19 bases left in between. Germline V lookup: CDR1 SGHTS, CDR2 YDEGEE. This CDR3 is 16 amino acids long. This sample is part of a study of blood T cell repertoires in COVID-19. About the research overall: Some COVID-19 samples were acute and others convalescent; all came from the United States, Italy and Spain. From T cells, B-cell-depleted T cells, or PBMCs came the material, which was cDNA or gDNA.

Original data processing: Researchers report that nucleated cell counts were estimated from reference gene primer amplification. Generated by immunoSEQ multiplex PCR, the TCRdb table keeps only in-frame clones and is missing some. Clonal size and the V and J genes are those of that table, whereas D and trimming came from the DNA. The sample shows approximately 200,000 clones, roughly 84% of them seen only once. The rearrangement uses TRBV5-8 and TRBJ1-4; TRBD1 is a possible D gene (6 bases). Sequencing was performed on peripheral blood. This receptor was obtained from a woman aged 30 to 39 who had recovered from COVID-19. CDR3 nucleotide sequence: TGTGCCAGCAGCCTGGGGGACAACTCGAGGGATGAAAAACTGTTTTTT. Residues: CASSLGDNSRDEKLFF.